This T cell receptor (beta chain) was found in a study of blood T cell repertoires in COVID-19. Looking at the study overall: Sites in the United States, Italy and Spain provided acute and convalescent COVID-19 samples. Sample material is recorded as cDNA or gDNA derived from T cells, B-cell-depleted T cells, or PBMCs.

In the authors' workflow: Reference gene primer amplification gave estimated nucleated cell counts. TCRdb's table, derived via immunoSEQ multiplex PCR, lists solely in-frame clones and lacks some. V, J and clone size are taken as reported in that table, and D and trimming were inferred from the DNA itself. This sample has more than 250,000 clones, with around 82% found just once. The V gene's germline CDR1 is SGHTA and CDR2 FQGNSA. After removal of 2 bases from V and 15 bases from J, the junction contained 10 bases not matched to a gene. The CDR3 runs to 14 residues. The clonotype originates from a human donor in a cohort sampled during active COVID-19. The source material was peripheral blood. The rearrangement joins TRBV7-2 to TRBJ1-6, with TRBD1 matching over 7 bases. This CDR3 is CASSLSGQEKGLHF. CDR3 bases: TGTGCCAGCAGCTTATCCGGACAGGAAAAAGGCCTCCACTTT.